Each of the 7 T cell receptor beta chains below was sequenced from the same sample in a study of regulatory T cells in long-lasting Graves disease. Construction of TCR beta libraries relied on iRepertoire HTBI primers and on Arm-PCR targeting CDR3 regions. MiXCR was run by TCRdb on the multiplex PCR reads, yielding one entry per CDR3 protein. The repertoire holds under 400,000 distinct CDR3 sequences, with about a sixth as singletons. Time point denoted: newly diagnosed GD, antithyroid drugs for less than 3 months. The TCR library used RNA extracted from PBMCs. The same data also went into a second study, on T cells in Graves' hyperthyroidism and ophthalmopathy.

This specimen was peripheral blood mononuclear cells (PBMCs), taken at new diagnosis, from a patient treated with antithyroid drugs. The source of these receptors is a man in his forties with Graves disease.

This clonotype was observed many times. The chain recombines TRBV20-1 with TRBJ1-1; D possibly corresponds to TRBD1 (6 bases). The CDR3 spans 13 residues. The germline gives CDR1 DFQATT, CDR2 SNEGSKA (reference sequence). The V end was cut by 2 bases, the J end by 0 bases, with 7 bases between. The CDR3 DNA follows: TGCAGTGCTAGACAGGGGTTGAACACTGAAGCTTTCTTT. This encodes CSARQGLNTEAFF.

The genes are TRBV2 and TRBJ1-1; D call uncertain. This CDR3 is built from 12 residues. V shed 6 bases and J shed 7 bases, with 12 bases lying between them. Germline V gene lookup returns CDR1 SNHLY and CDR2 FYNNEI. CDR3 residues: CASSVSGVEAFF. The CDR3 DNA sequence: TGTGCCAGCAGCGTATCAGGCGTTGAAGCTTTCTTT. Full variable domain (missing parts from reference TRBV2 and TRBJ1-1): EPEVTQTPSHQVTQMGQEVILRCVPISNHLYFYWYRQILGQKVEFLVSFYNNEISEKSEIFDDQFSVERPDGSNFTLKIRSTKLEDSAMYFCASSVSGVEAFFGQGTRLTVV.

This chain uses TRBV28 with TRBJ2-3; 10 bases line up with TRBD2. Looked up from germline, CDR1 is MDHEN and CDR2 is SYDVKM. V lost 3 bases to trimming and J lost 1 base; unmatched junction nucleotides: 4. This CDR3 spans 16 amino acids. The CDR3 reads CASSLSGGGGTDTQYF. The CDR3 coding sequence is TGTGCCAGCAGTTTGAGCGGGGGGGGGGGCACAGATACGCAGTATTTT.

The chain couples TRBV27 to TRBJ2-7; 12 bases align to TRBD2. Germline V gene lookup returns CDR1 MNHEY and CDR2 SMNVEV (reference sequence). This CDR3 spans 15 amino acids. Losses at the gene ends were 5 bases for V and 3 bases for J; bases not matched to a gene: 5. The CDR3 coding sequence is TGTGCCAGCAGTACTAGACTAGCGGGGGTCTACGAGCAGTACTTC. Translation: CASSTRLAGVYEQYF.

This clonotype has ten or more counts. This chain joins TRBV4-3 and TRBJ2-7; TRBD2 matches 10 bases. This CDR3 spans 17 amino acids. Germline trimming cut 0 bases from V and 2 bases from J; bases unmatched to any gene: 7. Germline V gene sequence: CDR1 LGHNA, CDR2 YSLEER. The CDR3 spells CASSQEGASGGTYEQYF. CDR3 bases: TGCGCCAGCAGCCAAGAGGGAGCTAGCGGGGGTACCTACGAGCAGTACTTC.

Details on this clonotype: A much larger clone differs by one base, so this may be a read error. The chain has TRBV11-1 and TRBJ2-3; D possibly corresponds to TRBD1 (6 bases). V was trimmed by 3 bases and J by 0 bases, leaving 16 bases between them. Germline CDR1 SGHAT, CDR2 FQDESV (reference sequence). CDR3 length: 17 residues. The CDR3 DNA reads TGTGCCAGCAGCTTTCCAGGGGCCACACGGAGCACAGATACGCAGTATTTT. Translated: CASSFPGATRSTDTQYF.

This clonotype came up many times. The V and J genes are TRBV28 and TRBJ1-1; TRBD1 matches 7 bases. CDR3 length: 14 amino acids. Germline values: CDR1 MDHEN, CDR2 SYDVKM. V shed 6 bases, J shed 0 bases, and the junction held 4 bases outside the gene matches. The CDR3 nucleotides read TGTGCCAGCAGACAACAGGGGATGAACACTGAAGCTTTCTTT. It is translated as CASRQQGMNTEAFF.